The 8 T cell receptor beta chains reported below all come from one sample, sequenced in a study of blood T cells in healthy people across ages. Combining a sample-barcoded 5' primer with a J-beta primer mix, a second PCR ran for roughly 7 to 12 cycles. Each CDR3 protein gets one entry after TCRdb re-called the 5' RACE reads with MiXCR. The data hold 800,000 to 1,300,000 distinct CDR3 sequences, with about 23% observed a single time. The same data also went into a second study, on T cells of mothers and their children.

The sample comprised blood. The receptors were sampled from a girl aged 2-10 years in good health.

The chain has TRBV15 and TRBJ2-5, with 14 nucleotides matching TRBD2. Losses at the gene ends were 2 bases for V and 9 bases for J; bases not matched to a gene: 5. Germline-derived CDR1 and CDR2 are LNHNV and YYDKDF (reference sequence). The CDR3 totals 15 residues. CDR3 coding DNA: TGTGCCACCAGCAGAAGCCGGACTAGCGGGAGGTCCCAGTACTTC. It translates to CATSRSRTSGRSQYF.

With respect to this clonotype: The junction shows a germline mismatch at one end, possibly a read error. V gene TRBV2 combines with J gene TRBJ1-1; D not certain. This CDR3 is 13 amino acids long. Germline CDR1 reads SNHLY; CDR2 reads FYNNEI. CDR3 nucleotides: TGTGCCAGCAAAATAGGGAGGAACACTGAAGCTTTGTTT. It codes for CASKIGRNTEALF. The full variable domain, with the rest looked up from reference TRBV2 and TRBJ1-1, is EPEVTQTPSHQVTQMGQEVILRCVPISNHLYFYWYRQILGQKVEFLVSFYNNEISEKSEIFDDQFSVERPDGSNFTLKIRSTKLEDSAMYFCASKIGRNTEALFGQGTRLTVV.

The chain couples TRBV18 to TRBJ1-6; D perhaps matches TRBD1 (6 bases). The germline V gene has CDR1 KGHSH and CDR2 LQKENI. The CDR3 totals 14 residues. Trimming shortened V by 5 bases and J by 7 bases, and 12 bases separated the two germline ends. The CDR3, as DNA: TGTGCCAGCTCATTCGAGGACAGAAATTCACCCCTCCACTTT. Translation: CASSFEDRNSPLHF.

The V call is TRBV6-5, the J call TRBJ1-3; D not certain. The V end lost 8 bases, the J end lost 0 bases, and 8 bases lay between the germline ends. CDR1 and CDR2 from the germline V gene are MNHEY and SVGAGI. The length of the CDR3 is 13 residues. CDR3 in DNA: TGTGCCAGCGTAGGCTACTCTGGAAACACCATATATTTT. Translating gives CASVGYSGNTIYF.

This clonotype occurred a few times. This rearrangement joins TRBV12-3 or TRBV12-4 to TRBJ2-7, with D possibly matching TRBD2 (6 bases). The CDR3 runs 11 residues. Trimming removed 3 bases at V and 8 bases at J, with 8 bases between. CDR3 in DNA: TGTGCCAGCAGTTTTGGAGGGAAGCAGTACTTC. Its protein is CASSFGGKQYF.

The sample holds a few counts of this clonotype. The genes are TRBV2 and TRBJ2-7; no firm D call. The V end lost 3 bases, the J end lost 4 bases, and 10 bases lay between the germline ends. Per the germline V gene, CDR1 is SNHLY and CDR2 is FYNNEI. The CDR3 is 13 residues long. In nucleotides, the CDR3 is TGTGCCAGCAGTGAGGCGTCACGTTACGAGCAGTACTTC. It encodes CASSEASRYEQYF. Full variable domain (remainder filled in from reference TRBV2 and TRBJ2-7): EPEVTQTPSHQVTQMGQEVILRCVPISNHLYFYWYRQILGQKVEFLVSFYNNEISEKSEIFDDQFSVERPDGSNFTLKIRSTKLEDSAMYFCASSEASRYEQYFGPGTRLTVT.

The J gene is TRBJ1-2, the V gene TRBV10-3; 7 bases align to TRBD1. V was clipped by 9 bases and J by 5 bases; unmatched bases: 3. CDR1 is ENHRY, CDR2 SYGVKD, per germline. The CDR3 spans 11 residues. This CDR3 reads CAIGQEYGYTF. In DNA form, the CDR3 reads TGTGCCATTGGACAGGAGTATGGCTACACCTTC.

The rearrangement links TRBV5-1 to TRBJ1-3; tentative D call: TRBD1 (5 bases). Trimming left V 1 base short and J 4 bases short, with 9 bases between. The CDR3 has 14 residues. Germline V gene lookup returns CDR1 SGHRS and CDR2 YFSETQ. CDR3 coding DNA: TGCGCCAGCAGCTTGTCAGGGAGGGGAAACACCATATATTTT. Translated, it gives CASSLSGRGNTIYF.